Listed below are T cell receptor beta chains from one sample, sequenced in a study of long-term antiretroviral therapy in people with HIV. The assay was immunoSEQ multiplex PCR, and TCRdb's table has in-frame clones only and misses some. Among some 14,000 clones listed, 70% to 85% were seen once. Specimen: unsorted PBMCs, collected 1.3 years before starting antiretroviral therapy. These receptors all stem from a man aged 40-49 years with HIV. Both conserved end residues are part of each CDR3. The D gene is left open where the match is weak. A clone size is listed for some rows: how often the clone was seen (once, few, many), or a class if it is expanded.

d_gene,j_gene,abundance,v_gene,CDR3aa,CDR3nt
NA,TRBJ2-3,NA,TRBV6-1,CASKIPLGTDTQYF,TGTGCCAGCAAGATCCCCCTAGGCACAGATACGCAGTATTTT
NA,TRBJ2-3,NA,TRBV11-2,CASSLTRGGGRTDTQYF,TGTGCCAGCAGCTTAACCAGGGGAGGGGGCCGCACAGATACGCAGTATTTT
NA,TRBJ2-3,NA,TRBV12-2,CASRLVLGGVTDTQYF,TGTGCAAGTCGCTTAGTTTTAGGGGGAGTCACAGATACGCAGTATTTT
TRBD1,TRBJ2-7,few,TRBV11-2,CASSPDTGQGYEQYF,TGTGCCAGCAGCCCGGATACGGGACAGGGATACGAGCAGTACTTC
TRBD1,TRBJ1-2,NA,TRBV27,CASSLSMTGETNYGYTF,TGTGCCAGCAGTTTATCGATGACAGGGGAGACTAACTATGGCTACACCTTC
NA,TRBJ2-3,NA,TRBV11-3,CASSFQGATDTQYF,TGTGCCAGCAGCTTCCAAGGGGCCACAGATACGCAGTATTTT
NA,TRBJ2-7,NA,TRBV7-9,CASSFGSYEQYF,TGTGCCAGCAGCTTTGGTAGCTACGAGCAGTACTTC
NA,TRBJ2-1,once,TRBV13,CASSFGVGANEQFF,TGTGCCAGCAGCTTTGGGGTGGGGGCGAATGAGCAGTTCTTC
NA,TRBJ1-5,NA,TRBV19,CASSIVGGSNQPQHF,TGTGCCAGTAGTATAGTGGGGGGCAGCAATCAGCCCCAGCATTTT
TRBD1,TRBJ1-2,NA,TRBV7-9,CASSRGTANYGYTF,TGTGCCAGCAGCCGCGGGACAGCTAACTATGGCTACACCTTC